Listed below are T cell receptor beta chains from one sample, sequenced in a study of blood T cells in healthy people across ages. Each CDR3 protein gets one entry after TCRdb re-called the 5' RACE reads with MiXCR. The data contain just under 750,000 distinct CDR3 sequences, about a fifth of them singletons. Source material: blood. The receptors shown here come from a man in his 70s in good health. Both conserved end residues are part of each CDR3. The order of the fields is D gene, clone size, J gene, CDR3 length, V gene, CDR3 protein, CDR3 DNA. The D gene is left open where the match is weak. Rows give clone size only sometimes, using once, few, many, or a class for an expanded clone.

>TRBD1|.|TRBJ1-1|15|TRBV12-3/TRBV12-4
CASSQDRTGDTEAFF
TGTGCCAGCAGCCAAGATCGGACAGGGGACACTGAAGCTTTCTTT
>.|few|TRBJ1-5|13|TRBV27
CASSASRDQPQHF
TGTGCCAGCAGTGCCTCCCGGGATCAGCCCCAGCATTTT
>.|.|TRBJ1-5|15|TRBV24-1
CATSDPKEINQPQHF
TGTGCCACCAGTGACCCGAAGGAAATAAATCAGCCCCAGCATTTT
>.|.|TRBJ1-2|17|TRBV10-3
CAISDLHFTLSPYGYTF
TGTGCCATCAGTGATTTGCATTTCACCCTTTCTCCCTATGGCTACACCTTC
>.|few|TRBJ2-1|11|TRBV24-1
CATKQGYEQFF
TGTGCCACCAAACAGGGTTATGAGCAGTTCTTC
>.|many|TRBJ2-1|15|TRBV3-1
CASSQFAGSNNEQFF
TGTGCCAGCAGCCAGTTTGCGGGATCAAACAATGAGCAGTTCTTC
>.|few|TRBJ1-4|15|TRBV18
CASSSMTGTQEKLFF
TGTGCCAGCTCATCGATGACCGGGACACAGGAAAAACTGTTTTTT
>.|.|TRBJ2-5|15|TRBV18
CASSPPLGYQETQYF
TGTGCCAGCTCACCACCCTTGGGGTACCAAGAGACCCAGTACTTC
>.|.|TRBJ1-6|13|TRBV12-3/TRBV12-4
CASSIQGRAPLHF
TGTGCCAGCAGTATACAGGGAAGAGCACCCCTCCACTTT
>.|.|TRBJ2-1|14|TRBV29-1
CSVQQGRGYNEQFF
TGCAGCGTTCAACAGGGAAGGGGGTACAATGAGCAGTTCTTC
>.|few|TRBJ1-3|22|TRBV11-2
CASSFLGADRLGGLSSGNTIYF
TGTGCCAGCAGCTTCCTGGGCGCCGACAGGCTTGGGGGGCTGAGCTCTGGAAACACCATATATTTT
>.|.|TRBJ2-2|14|TRBV7-2
CASNPQGGAGELFF
TGTGCCAGCAATCCCCAGGGAGGCGCCGGGGAGCTGTTTTTT
>.|.|TRBJ2-7|16|TRBV6-5
CASSYSRRQETYEQYF
TGTGCCAGCAGTTACTCTCGGCGACAGGAGACCTACGAGCAGTACTTC
>.|.|TRBJ2-7|12|TRBV12-3/TRBV12-4
CASRLLRGEQYF
TGTGCCAGCAGGTTACTAAGGGGTGAGCAGTACTTC
>.|many|TRBJ2-7|14|TRBV7-8
CASSLGQTYYEQYF
TGTGCCAGCAGCTTAGGACAGACCTACTACGAGCAGTACTTC
>TRBD1|few|TRBJ2-7|15|TRBV5-1
CASSLRQGAFNEQYF
TGCGCCAGCAGCTTGAGACAGGGGGCGTTCAACGAGCAGTACTTC
>.|.|TRBJ2-4|16|TRBV4-3
CASSQDRGPAKNIQYF
TGCGCCAGCAGCCAAGATCGGGGTCCAGCCAAAAACATTCAGTACTTC
>.|few|TRBJ1-2|13|TRBV5-1
CASSLSRLDGYTF
TGCGCCAGCAGCTTGTCCAGGCTGGATGGCTACACCTTC
>TRBD1|.|TRBJ2-1|14|TRBV19
CASSYQGADNEQFF
TGTGCCAGTAGTTATCAGGGGGCGGACAATGAGCAGTTCTTC
>.|few|TRBJ2-3|15|TRBV12-3/TRBV12-4
CASRTLADGGDTQYF
TGTGCCAGCAGGACTTTAGCGGACGGTGGCGATACGCAGTATTTT
>TRBD1|.|TRBJ2-7|13|TRBV6-6
CASRAGQGYEQYF
TGTGCCAGCAGAGCCGGACAGGGGTACGAGCAGTACTTC
>.|.|TRBJ1-2|16|TRBV7-8
CASSLKGGAGDYGYTF
TGTGCCAGCAGTCTAAAGGGGGGGGCCGGGGACTATGGCTACACCTTC
>.|.|TRBJ1-2|15|TRBV5-1
CASSLEWGELDGYTF
TGCGCCAGCAGCTTGGAGTGGGGGGAATTGGATGGCTACACCTTC
>.|.|TRBJ2-3|16|TRBV20-1
CSAPKPTGSSTDTQYF
TGCAGTGCTCCTAAACCGACAGGTTCTAGCACAGATACGCAGTATTTT
>.|.|TRBJ1-2|13|TRBV4-1
CASSQVTGGGYTF
TGCGCCAGCAGCCAAGTAACGGGAGGTGGCTACACCTTC
>.|.|TRBJ2-3|14|TRBV7-2
CASSLELATDTQYF
TGTGCCAGCAGCTTGGAACTAGCAACAGATACGCAGTATTTT
>.|.|TRBJ2-2|15|TRBV7-2
CASNLSPGGRGELFF
TGTGCCAGCAACTTAAGTCCAGGAGGGCGCGGGGAGCTGTTTTTT
>.|many|TRBJ2-1|14|TRBV12-3/TRBV12-4
CASSLSQGRDEQFF
TGTGCCAGCAGTTTGTCACAGGGTCGGGATGAGCAGTTCTTC
>.|few|TRBJ2-1|12|TRBV9
CASSVKGHEQFF
TGTGCCAGCAGCGTCAAGGGGCATGAGCAGTTCTTC
>.|few|TRBJ2-7|14|TRBV14
CASSQSSGRSGQYF
TGTGCCAGCAGCCAGTCCAGCGGACGGTCGGGGCAGTACTTC
>.|.|TRBJ2-5|15|TRBV7-2
CASSLEFRVQETQYF
TGTGCCAGCAGCTTAGAATTTAGGGTCCAAGAGACCCAGTACTTC
>TRBD1|.|TRBJ2-5|15|TRBV18
CASSQGQGIQETQYF
TGTGCCAGCTCCCAGGGACAGGGAATCCAAGAGACCCAGTACTTC
>TRBD2|few|TRBJ2-7|15|TRBV28
CASRPPSGGSYEQYF
TGTGCCAGCAGACCTCCTAGCGGGGGGTCCTACGAGCAGTACTTC
>.|.|TRBJ2-6|19|TRBV5-1
CASSFVMRPDLSGANVLTF
TGCGCCAGCAGCTTTGTCATGAGACCGGACTTATCTGGGGCCAACGTCCTGACTTTC
>.|.|TRBJ1-3|14|TRBV10-3
CAISESLDGNTIYF
TGTGCCATCAGTGAGTCGCTGGATGGAAACACCATATATTTT
>.|few|TRBJ1-1|14|TRBV7-2
CASGPSRVWTEAFF
TGTGCCAGCGGTCCGAGTCGGGTTTGGACTGAAGCTTTCTTT
>.|few|TRBJ2-3|15|TRBV10-3
CAISESEGGPDTQYF
TGTGCCATCAGTGAGTCGGAGGGGGGACCGGATACGCAGTATTTT
>TRBD2|few|TRBJ2-1|15|TRBV6-4
CASSEWAGGIYEQFF
TGTGCCAGCAGTGAGTGGGCGGGAGGGATTTATGAGCAGTTCTTC
>.|few|TRBJ2-1|13|TRBV20-1
CSALRDVHNEQFF
TGCAGTGCACTCCGGGACGTCCACAATGAGCAGTTCTTC
>.|.|TRBJ2-5|16|TRBV10-2
CASSESPPTGQETQYF
TGCGCCAGCAGTGAGAGCCCACCGACAGGTCAAGAGACCCAGTACTTC
>.|few|TRBJ1-2|11|TRBV20-1
CSTSVGNGYTF
TGCAGTACTAGTGTGGGTAATGGCTACACCTTC